Listed below are T cell receptor beta chains from one sample, sequenced in a study of cytomegalovirus exposure and HLA in healthy donors. The table came from immunoSEQ multiplex PCR; TCRdb's copy has only in-frame clones and leaves some out. The table includes under 200,000 clones, roughly 80% detected once. The sample was PBMCs. The receptors were gathered from a woman in her twenties or thirties in good health and CMV-seropositive. CDR3s include the opening cysteine and the closing phenylalanine or tryptophan.

v_gene: TRBV29-1; j_gene: TRBJ1-2; CDR3aa: CSVEFAGTGVGYTF
v_gene: TRBV12-5; j_gene: TRBJ1-2; CDR3aa: CASGLDPTGSYGYTF
v_gene: TRBV5-1; j_gene: TRBJ2-6; CDR3aa: CASSEPTGAGANVLTF
v_gene: TRBV19; j_gene: TRBJ2-7; CDR3aa: CASSITIRVGTGGIEQYF
v_gene: TRBV9; j_gene: TRBJ2-3; CDR3aa: CASSVADTQYF
v_gene: TRBV7-9; j_gene: TRBJ1-6; CDR3aa: CSSSLTGRVLSPLHF
v_gene: TRBV7-9; j_gene: TRBJ2-7; CDR3aa: CASSLILDRGEQYF
v_gene: TRBV5-6; j_gene: TRBJ2-5; CDR3aa: CASSLLTSGEATQYF
v_gene: TRBV27; j_gene: TRBJ2-7; CDR3aa: CASSYREAYEQYF
v_gene: TRBV7-3; j_gene: TRBJ2-1; CDR3aa: CASSFHPGNEQFF
v_gene: TRBV21-1; j_gene: TRBJ1-1; CDR3aa: CAPGEGLNTEAFF
v_gene: TRBV7-3; j_gene: TRBJ1-6; CDR3aa: CASSLSGIGNSPLHF
v_gene: TRBV19; j_gene: TRBJ2-1; CDR3aa: CASSLASGNNEQFF
v_gene: TRBV19; j_gene: TRBJ2-1; CDR3aa: CASSSQGLGEQFF
v_gene: TRBV30; j_gene: TRBJ1-6; CDR3aa: CAWSLNSPLHF
v_gene: TRBV10-3; j_gene: TRBJ2-1; CDR3aa: CAISVGPMPENEQFF
v_gene: TRBV4-2; j_gene: TRBJ1-2; CDR3aa: CASSQGQGLYYGYTF
v_gene: TRBV4-2; j_gene: TRBJ2-7; CDR3aa: CASSESLSYEQYF
v_gene: TRBV9; j_gene: TRBJ2-7; CDR3aa: CASSVGGGLGYEQYF
v_gene: TRBV6-6; j_gene: TRBJ1-1; CDR3aa: CASSYSTRRGTEAFF
v_gene: TRBV13; j_gene: TRBJ2-6; CDR3aa: CASSGMEVSGANVLTF
v_gene: TRBV7-9; j_gene: TRBJ2-7; CDR3aa: CASSSAAGLAGGRYEQYF
v_gene: TRBV28; j_gene: TRBJ2-7; CDR3aa: CAISGQSYEQYF
v_gene: TRBV28; j_gene: TRBJ1-5; CDR3aa: CASSLRGFDQPQHF
v_gene: TRBV5-1; j_gene: TRBJ2-3; CDR3aa: CASSLVGTPGGGDTQYF
v_gene: TRBV5-5; j_gene: TRBJ2-2; CDR3aa: CASKPRTGDTGELFF